This T cell receptor beta chain was obtained from a study of blood T cell repertoires in COVID-19. As originally analysed: Amplifying reference gene primers gave estimates of nucleated cell counts. The data were produced by immunoSEQ multiplex PCR, yet TCRdb's version contains in-frame clones alone and is incomplete. That table supplies the V and J calls and clone size; D and trimming were determined from the DNA. The sample has 200,000 to 250,000 clones, about four fifths seen once. The clonotype comes from a man between 60 and 70 years old who had recovered from COVID-19. Sequenced input: PBMCs or T cells enriched from blood (not recorded which).

The CDR3 here is CASSPGGGREYTEAFF. CDR3 DNA sequence: TGCGCCAGCAGCCCCGGAGGGGGCAGGGAATACACTGAAGCTTTCTTT. V and J are TRBV4-3 and TRBJ1-1; 7 bases fit TRBD1. CDR3 size: 16 residues. V was clipped by 4 bases and J by 3 bases; unmatched bases: 11. Germline V gene sequence: CDR1 LGHNA, CDR2 YSLEER.